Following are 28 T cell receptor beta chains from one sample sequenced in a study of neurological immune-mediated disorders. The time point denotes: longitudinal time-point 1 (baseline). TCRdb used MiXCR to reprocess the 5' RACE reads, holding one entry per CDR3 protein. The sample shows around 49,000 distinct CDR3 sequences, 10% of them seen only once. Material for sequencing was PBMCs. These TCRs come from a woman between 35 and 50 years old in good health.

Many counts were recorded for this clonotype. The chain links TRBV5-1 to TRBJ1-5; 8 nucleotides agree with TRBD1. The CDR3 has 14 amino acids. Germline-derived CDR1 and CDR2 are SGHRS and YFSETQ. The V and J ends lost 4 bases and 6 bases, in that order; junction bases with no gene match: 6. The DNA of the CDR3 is TGCGCCAGCAGCGATCAGGGGGCCGGTCAGCCCCAGCATTTT. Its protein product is CASSDQGAGQPQHF. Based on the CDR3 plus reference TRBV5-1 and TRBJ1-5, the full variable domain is KAGVTQTPRYLIKTRGQQVTLSCSPISGHRSVSWYQQTPGQGLQFLFEYFSETQRNKGNFPGRFSGRQFSNSRSEMNVSTLELGDSALYLCASSDQGAGQPQHFGDGTRLSIL.

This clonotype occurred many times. Here the CDR3 DNA reads TGTGCCAGCAGTCCGCCGGACTACTACCCCTACGAGCAGTACTTC. Its translation: CASSPPDYYPYEQYF. The rearrangement joins TRBV6-5 to TRBJ2-7; D might be TRBD2 (6 bases). Per the germline V gene, CDR1 is MNHEY and CDR2 is SVGAGI. The CDR3 length is 15 residues. Trimming pared 5 bases from V and 2 bases from J, leaving 16 bases between.

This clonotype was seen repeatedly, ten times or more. The CDR3 protein is CASSFSRTEAFF. CDR3 sequence (DNA): TGTGCCAGCAGCTTTTCTCGCACTGAAGCTTTCTTT. This sequence joins TRBV11-2 and TRBJ1-1; D gene ambiguous. Trimming shortened V by 3 bases and J by 4 bases, and 6 bases separated the two germline ends. The CDR3 is 12 residues long. In germline, CDR1 is SGHAT, CDR2 FQNNGV.

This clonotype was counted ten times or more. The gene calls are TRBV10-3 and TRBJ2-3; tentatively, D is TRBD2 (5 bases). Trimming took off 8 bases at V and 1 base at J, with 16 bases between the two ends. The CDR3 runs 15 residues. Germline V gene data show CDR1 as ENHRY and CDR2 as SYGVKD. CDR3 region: CAILSVTAGTDTQYF. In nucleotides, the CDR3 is TGTGCCATCTTATCGGTCACAGCGGGCACAGATACGCAGTATTTT.

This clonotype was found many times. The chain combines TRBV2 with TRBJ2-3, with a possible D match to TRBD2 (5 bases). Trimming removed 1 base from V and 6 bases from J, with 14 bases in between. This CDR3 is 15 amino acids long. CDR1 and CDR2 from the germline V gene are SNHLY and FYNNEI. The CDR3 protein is CASSEEGLRRDTQYF. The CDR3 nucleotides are TGTGCCAGCAGTGAAGAAGGACTTCGGCGGGATACGCAGTATTTT.

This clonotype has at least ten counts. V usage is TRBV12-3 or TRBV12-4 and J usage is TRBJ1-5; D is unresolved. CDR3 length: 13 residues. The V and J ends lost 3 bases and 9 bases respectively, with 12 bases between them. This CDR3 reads CASSFPASGPQHF. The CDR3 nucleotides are TGTGCCAGCAGTTTCCCAGCCTCAGGGCCCCAGCATTTT.

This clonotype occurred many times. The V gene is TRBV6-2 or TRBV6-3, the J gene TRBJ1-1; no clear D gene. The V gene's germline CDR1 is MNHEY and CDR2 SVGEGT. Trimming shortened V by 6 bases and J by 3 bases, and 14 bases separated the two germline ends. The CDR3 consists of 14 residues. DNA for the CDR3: TGTGCCAGCAGAGCCTCGGGGTTTGACACTGAAGCTTTCTTT. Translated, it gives CASRASGFDTEAFF.

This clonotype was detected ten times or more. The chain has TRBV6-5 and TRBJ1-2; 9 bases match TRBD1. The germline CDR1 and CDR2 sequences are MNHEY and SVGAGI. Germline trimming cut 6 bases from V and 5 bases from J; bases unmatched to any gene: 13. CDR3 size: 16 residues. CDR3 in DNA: TGTGCCAGCAGCTGGGACAGGGCTTCTTTGGGTTATGGCTACACCTTC. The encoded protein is CASSWDRASLGYGYTF.

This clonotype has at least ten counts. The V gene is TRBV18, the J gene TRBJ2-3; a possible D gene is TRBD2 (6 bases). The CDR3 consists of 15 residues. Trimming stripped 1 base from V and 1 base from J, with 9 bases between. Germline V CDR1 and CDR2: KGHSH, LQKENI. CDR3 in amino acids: CASSPLADGTDTQYF. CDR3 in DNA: TGTGCCAGCTCACCACTAGCGGACGGCACAGATACGCAGTATTTT. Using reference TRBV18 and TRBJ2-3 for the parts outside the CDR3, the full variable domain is NAGVMQNPRHLVRRRGQEARLRCSPMKGHSHVYWYRQLPEEGLKFMVYLQKENIIDESGMPKERFSAEFPKEGPSILRIQQVVRGDSAAYFCASSPLADGTDTQYFGPGTRLTVL.

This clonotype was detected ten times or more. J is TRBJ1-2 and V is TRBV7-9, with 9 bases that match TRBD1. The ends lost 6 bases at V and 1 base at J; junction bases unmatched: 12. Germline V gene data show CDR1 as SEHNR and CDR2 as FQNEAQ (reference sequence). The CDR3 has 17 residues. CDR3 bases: TGTGCCAGCAGTTCTAACCGGGACAGGGACCTTAACTATGGCTACACCTTC. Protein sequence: CASSSNRDRDLNYGYTF.

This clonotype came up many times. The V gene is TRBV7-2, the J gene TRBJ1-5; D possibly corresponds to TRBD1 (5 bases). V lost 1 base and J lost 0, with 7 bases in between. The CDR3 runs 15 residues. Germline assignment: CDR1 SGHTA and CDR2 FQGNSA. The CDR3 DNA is TGTGCCAGCAGCTTAGGCAGGGTTAGCAATCAGCCCCAGCATTTT. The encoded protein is CASSLGRVSNQPQHF.

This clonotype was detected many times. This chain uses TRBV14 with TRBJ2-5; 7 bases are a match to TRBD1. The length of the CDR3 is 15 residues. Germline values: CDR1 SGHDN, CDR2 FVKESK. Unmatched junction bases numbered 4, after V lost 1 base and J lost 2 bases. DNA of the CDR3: TGTGCCAGCAGCCAAGGGGCCAGGGGGCAAGAGACCCAGTACTTC. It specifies CASSQGARGQETQYF.

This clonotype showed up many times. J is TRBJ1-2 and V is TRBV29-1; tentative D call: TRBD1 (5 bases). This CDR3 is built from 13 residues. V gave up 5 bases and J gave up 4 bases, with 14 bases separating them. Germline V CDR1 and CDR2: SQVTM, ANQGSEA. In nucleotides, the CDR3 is TGCAGCGTTACTATGACAGACAGCTATGGCTACACCTTC. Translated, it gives CSVTMTDSYGYTF.

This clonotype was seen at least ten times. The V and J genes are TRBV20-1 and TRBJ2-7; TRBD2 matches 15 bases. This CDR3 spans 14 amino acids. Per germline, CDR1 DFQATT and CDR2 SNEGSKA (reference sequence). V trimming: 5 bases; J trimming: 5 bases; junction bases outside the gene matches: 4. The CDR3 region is CSAGRTSGGDEQYF. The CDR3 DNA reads TGCAGTGCTGGCCGGACTAGCGGGGGGGACGAGCAGTACTTC.

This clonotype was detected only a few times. The CDR3 spells CSVGLSAEQYF. CDR3 in DNA: TGCAGCGTTGGTCTTTCAGCCGAGCAGTACTTC. The chain carries TRBV29-1 and TRBJ2-7; D is ambiguous. The ends were cut back, 4 bases at V and 6 bases at J, with 10 bases in the middle. From germline, CDR1 is SQVTM and CDR2 ANQGSEA. This CDR3 contains 11 residues.

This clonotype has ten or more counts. This CDR3 is CASSKSADREGSNQPQHF. As DNA, the CDR3 is TGTGCCAGCAGCAAGTCGGCGGACAGAGAGGGTAGCAATCAGCCCCAGCATTTT. The rearrangement joins TRBV21-1 to TRBJ1-5; the table names TRBD1, a call not compared with the DNA. TRBV21-1 is an annotated pseudogene. The CDR3 has 18 amino acids.

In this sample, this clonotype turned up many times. The CDR3 region is CASSQAYNQGVGDTQYF. The CDR3 bases are TGCGCCAGCAGCCAAGCGTATAATCAGGGGGTCGGCGATACGCAGTATTTT. J is TRBJ2-3 and V is TRBV4-3, with TRBD1 matching over 7 bases. CDR1 and CDR2 (germline): LGHNA, YSLEER. The CDR3 length is 17 residues. The V and J ends lost 1 base and 6 bases, in that order; junction bases with no gene match: 13.

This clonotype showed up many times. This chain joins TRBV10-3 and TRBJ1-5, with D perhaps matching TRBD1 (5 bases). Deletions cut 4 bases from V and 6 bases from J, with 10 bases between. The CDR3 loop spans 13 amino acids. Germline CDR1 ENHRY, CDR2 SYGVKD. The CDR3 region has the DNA TGTGCCATCAGTGCCTCGGGGGGTCAGCCCCAGCATTTT. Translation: CAISASGGQPQHF.

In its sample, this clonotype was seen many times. CDR3 DNA: TGTGCCAGCAGCCAAGATGTCCTTCGCGGGGACCCCACAGATACGCAGTATTTT. Translating it yields CASSQDVLRGDPTDTQYF. This chain uses TRBV3-2 with TRBJ2-3; TRBD1 is taken as the D call from the table, unchecked against the DNA. TRBV3-2 corresponds to a pseudogene. The CDR3 consists of 18 residues.

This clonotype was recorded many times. The CDR3 bases are TGCGCCAGCAGCCAGCTAGCGGGATCCTACGAGCAGTACTTC. Its protein is CASSQLAGSYEQYF. The chain couples TRBV4-3 to TRBJ2-7, with 9 bases lining up with TRBD2. The V gene end was trimmed by 3 bases and the J gene end by 1 base; junction bases not matched to a gene: 1. This CDR3 spans 14 amino acids. CDR1 is LGHNA and CDR2 is YSLEER in the germline V gene.

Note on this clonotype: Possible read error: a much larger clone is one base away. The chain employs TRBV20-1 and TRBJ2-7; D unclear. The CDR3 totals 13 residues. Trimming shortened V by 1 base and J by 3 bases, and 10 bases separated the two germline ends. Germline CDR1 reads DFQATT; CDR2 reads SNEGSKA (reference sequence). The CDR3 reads CSARGSGVYEQYF. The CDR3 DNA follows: TGCAGTGCTAGAGGGTCAGGCGTCTACGAGCAGTACTTC.

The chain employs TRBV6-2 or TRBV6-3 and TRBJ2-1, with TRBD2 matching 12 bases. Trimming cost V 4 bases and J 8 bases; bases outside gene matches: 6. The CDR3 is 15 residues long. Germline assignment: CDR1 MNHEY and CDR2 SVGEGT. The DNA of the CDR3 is TGTGCCAGCAGTTTTCGACTAGCGGGAGCCCATGAGCAGTTCTTC. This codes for CASSFRLAGAHEQFF.

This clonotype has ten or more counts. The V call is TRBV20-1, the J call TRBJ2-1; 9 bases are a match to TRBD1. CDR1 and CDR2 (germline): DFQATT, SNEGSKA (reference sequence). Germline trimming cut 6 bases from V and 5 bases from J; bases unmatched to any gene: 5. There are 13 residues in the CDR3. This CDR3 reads CSASGTGHNEQFF. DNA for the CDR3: TGCAGTGCATCCGGGACAGGGCACAATGAGCAGTTCTTC.

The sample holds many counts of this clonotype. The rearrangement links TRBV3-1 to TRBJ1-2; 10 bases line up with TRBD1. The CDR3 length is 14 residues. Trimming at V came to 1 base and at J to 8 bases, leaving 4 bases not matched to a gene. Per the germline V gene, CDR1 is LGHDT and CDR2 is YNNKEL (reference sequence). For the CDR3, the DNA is TGTGCCAGCAGCCAAGGACGGACAGGGGGAGGCTACACCTTC. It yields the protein CASSQGRTGGGYTF.

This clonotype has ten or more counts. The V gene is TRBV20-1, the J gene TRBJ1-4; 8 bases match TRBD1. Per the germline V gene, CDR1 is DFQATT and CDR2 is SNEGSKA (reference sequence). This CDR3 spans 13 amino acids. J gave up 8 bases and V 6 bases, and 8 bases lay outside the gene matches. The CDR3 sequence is CSANDRGLEKLFF. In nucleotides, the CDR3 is TGCAGTGCGAACGACAGGGGACTCGAAAAACTGTTTTTT.

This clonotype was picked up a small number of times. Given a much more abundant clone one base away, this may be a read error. CDR3 amino acids: CASSVEGMGYEQYF. The CDR3 coding sequence is TGTGCCAGCAGCGTGGAGGGAATGGGCTACGAGCAGTACTTC. The gene calls are TRBV9 and TRBJ2-7; D is perhaps TRBD2 (6 bases). V gave up 2 bases and J gave up 3 bases, with 12 bases separating them. The CDR3 extends over 14 amino acids. Germline V gene data show CDR1 as SGDLS and CDR2 as YYNGEE.

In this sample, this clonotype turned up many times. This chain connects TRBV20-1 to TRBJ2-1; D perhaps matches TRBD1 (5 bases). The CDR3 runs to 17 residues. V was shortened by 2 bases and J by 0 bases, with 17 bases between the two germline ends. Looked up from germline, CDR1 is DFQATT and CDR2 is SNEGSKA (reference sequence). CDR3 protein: CSARTGVRRSSYNEQFF. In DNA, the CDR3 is TGCAGTGCTAGAACAGGCGTGAGACGAAGCTCCTACAATGAGCAGTTCTTC.

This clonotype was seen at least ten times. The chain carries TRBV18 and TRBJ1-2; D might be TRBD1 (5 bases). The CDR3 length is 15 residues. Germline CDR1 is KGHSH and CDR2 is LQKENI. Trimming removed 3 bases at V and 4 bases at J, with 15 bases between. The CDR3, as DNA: TGTGCCAGCTCACCTGGCCAGGGTGAGGCCTATGGCTACACCTTC. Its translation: CASSPGQGEAYGYTF.